This T cell receptor beta chain was profiled in a study of blood T cell repertoires in COVID-19. Those enrolled, adults aged roughly 18 to 95 years, came from about two dozen US areas. Deletions cut 1 base from V and 5 bases from J, with 5 bases between. This CDR3 comprises 13 residues. Germline V gene sequence: CDR1 SEHNR, CDR2 FQNEAQ (reference sequence). Under the authors' procedure: It was from reference gene primer amplification that nucleated cell counts were estimated. The repertoire was sequenced with immunoSEQ multiplex PCR; TCRdb's copy has only in-frame clones and lacks some. That table supplies the V and J calls and clone size; D and trimming were determined from the DNA. The table lists approximately 200,000 clones, approximately 80% of them singletons.

This receptor was taken from a woman between 35 and 50 years old with acute COVID-19. The specimen was PBMCs or T cells enriched from blood (not recorded which). The chain is built from TRBV7-9 and TRBJ2-2; D not certain. The CDR3 is CASSLGQTGELFF. The CDR3, as DNA: TGTGCCAGCAGCTTAGGACAAACCGGGGAGCTGTTTTTT.